This TCR beta chain originates from a study of OX40 agonist ivuxolimab in advanced cancers. Study-level points and caveats: Within 6 weeks, CD4+ and CD8+ blood T cells expanded clonally at 0.1 to 3.0 mg/kg. Not determined was the antigen specificity of the expanded peripheral T cells.

After removal of 3 bases from V and 5 bases from J, the junction contained 15 bases not matched to a gene. Germline lookup yields CDR1 SGHDT and CDR2 YYEEEE. This CDR3 has 17 residues. Notes on this clone: Its antigen is undetermined.

Sequenced by immunoSEQ multiplex PCR; TCRdb stores in-frame clones only, minus some. Here the sample spans roughly 100,000 clones, 90% being singletons. This chain joins TRBV5-6 and TRBJ2-3; 7 bases match TRBD1. This specimen consisted of CD4+ or CD8+ T cells sorted from blood, obtained in a trial of the OX40 agonist ivuxolimab. The TCR sequence derives from an adult with an advanced solid tumor such as melanoma, head and neck, liver or kidney cancer. CDR3 sequence (DNA): TGTGCCAGCAGCTGGCCTACTCGCAGGGGGAAGGGAGATACGCAGTATTTT. It translates to CASSWPTRRGKGDTQYF. The full variable domain, its missing parts supplied by reference TRBV5-6 and TRBJ2-3, is DAGVTQSPTHLIKTRGQQVTLRCSPKSGHDTVSWYQQALGQGPQFIFQYYEEEERQRGNFPDRFSGHQFPNYSSELNVNALLLGDSALYLCASSWPTRRGKGDTQYFGPGTRLTVL.